Below are 30 T cell receptor beta chains sequenced from a single sample in a study of CD8 T cells in ankylosing spondylitis. TCRdb redid the calling of the 5' RACE reads with MiXCR, one entry per CDR3 protein. The data contain around 120,000 distinct CDR3 sequences, nearly 25% of them singletons. The specimen was synovial fluid, either unsorted or a sorted T cell fraction (not recorded which). The receptor source for this set is a male donor with ankylosing spondylitis.

This clonotype was recorded at least ten times. The chain carries TRBV3-1 and TRBJ2-3; D call uncertain. The CDR3 loop spans 14 amino acids. With 3 bases removed from V and 1 base from J, the gap between germline ends came to 8 bases. Germline values: CDR1 LGHDT, CDR2 YNNKEL (reference sequence). The CDR3 DNA follows: TGTGCCAGCAGCCAGAGAGGACGCACAGATACGCAGTATTTT. Translating it yields CASSQRGRTDTQYF.

The chain employs TRBV7-7 and TRBJ2-3; 10 nucleotides match TRBD2. Looked up from germline, CDR1 is SSHAT and CDR2 is FNYEAQ (reference sequence). The CDR3 length is 16 residues. V lost 5 bases to trimming and J lost 1 base; unmatched junction nucleotides: 6. The CDR3 loop reads CASSPLAGGGTDTQYF. The CDR3 DNA reads as TGTGCCAGCAGCCCCTTAGCGGGAGGCGGCACAGATACGCAGTATTTT.

The CDR3 loop reads CASSVPRENGYGYTF. CDR3 sequence (DNA): TGTGCCAGCAGTGTGCCCAGGGAAAACGGCTATGGCTACACCTTC. This rearrangement joins TRBV25-1 to TRBJ1-2, with D possibly being TRBD1 (5 bases). Trimming removed 4 bases from V and 4 bases from J, with 16 bases in between. CDR1 is MGHDK and CDR2 is SYGVNS in the germline V gene. This CDR3 region has 15 residues.

A few counts support this clonotype. This chain connects TRBV28 to TRBJ2-4, with D possibly TRBD1 on 6 matching bases. The CDR3 extends over 17 amino acids. Germline lookup yields CDR1 MDHEN and CDR2 SYDVKM. V dropped 4 bases and J dropped 0 bases, with 16 bases sitting between them. Here the CDR3 reads CASSSTGTFLAKNIQYF. The CDR3 DNA is TGTGCCAGCAGTTCCACAGGGACATTCCTAGCCAAAAACATTCAGTACTTC.

The chain combines TRBV7-7 with TRBJ2-7, with a weak D call TRBD1 (5 bases). CDR3 length equals 15 residues. In germline, CDR1 is SSHAT, CDR2 FNYEAQ (reference sequence). With 3 bases removed from V and 6 bases from J, the gap between germline ends came to 18 bases. DNA for the CDR3: TGTGCCAGCAGCTTCCACCCACAGGTTTCTCGCGAGCAGTACGTC. This translates into CASSFHPQVSREQYV.

This clonotype has only a few counts. J is TRBJ2-7 and V is TRBV7-9; 8 bases align to TRBD2. Losses at the gene ends were 6 bases for V and 2 bases for J; bases not matched to a gene: 0. CDR3 length: 12 residues. Germline loops: CDR1 SEHNR, CDR2 FQNEAQ (reference sequence). As DNA, the CDR3 is TGTGCCAGCAGTAGCGGGGCCTACGAGCAGTACTTC. Its protein is CASSSGAYEQYF.

This clonotype was seen a few times. The chain links TRBV7-9 to TRBJ1-2, with a tentative D call TRBD1 (6 bases). The CDR3 has 14 amino acids. Trimming shortened V by 5 bases and J by 4 bases, and 14 bases separated the two germline ends. Germline-derived CDR1 and CDR2 are SEHNR and FQNEAQ (reference sequence). CDR3: CASSVQGWSYGYTF. CDR3 nucleotides: TGTGCCAGCAGCGTACAGGGATGGAGCTATGGCTACACCTTC. Looking up the rest from reference TRBV7-9 and TRBJ1-2 gives the full variable domain: DTGVSQNPRHKITKRGQNVTFRCDPISEHNRLYWYRQTLGQGPEFLTYFQNEAQLEKSRLLSDRFSAERPKGSFSTLEIQRTEQGDSAMYLCASSVQGWSYGYTFGSGTRLTVV.

V is TRBV7-6 and J is TRBJ2-3; the match to TRBD2 covers 7 bases. CDR1 is SGHVS and CDR2 is FNYEAQ in the germline V gene. The CDR3 length is 16 residues. With 5 bases clipped from V and 2 bases from J, the junction kept 10 bases outside the gene matches. CDR3 sequence reads: CASSRPASGVTDTQYF. The CDR3 DNA follows: TGTGCCAGCAGCCGTCCTGCTAGCGGTGTCACAGATACGCAGTATTTT.

V is TRBV30 and J is TRBJ2-3; D is undetermined. The CDR3 totals 12 residues. The germline gives CDR1 GTSNPN, CDR2 SVGIG (reference sequence). The V and J ends lost 0 bases and 6 bases respectively, with 7 bases between them. CDR3 loop: CAWSVRRDTQYF. In DNA, the CDR3 is TGTGCCTGGAGTGTAAGGCGTGATACGCAGTATTTT. Full variable domain (rest looked up from reference TRBV30 and TRBJ2-3): SQTIHQWPATLVQPVGSPLSLECTVEGTSNPNLYWYRQAAGRGLQLLFYSVGIGQISSEVPQNLSASRPQDRQFILSSKKLLLSDSGFYLCAWSVRRDTQYFGPGTRLTVL.

The J gene is TRBJ2-5, the V gene TRBV29-1; TRBD2 aligns across 9 bases. The germline V gene has CDR1 SQVTM and CDR2 ANQGSEA. V lost 7 bases and J lost 5; bases outside the gene matches: 8. The CDR3 is 13 residues long. The CDR3 protein is CSEFGTSPETQYF. In DNA, the CDR3 is TGCAGCGAGTTCGGGACTAGCCCTGAGACCCAGTACTTC.

This sequence joins TRBV18 and TRBJ2-7; D might be TRBD1 (5 bases). CDR1 is KGHSH and CDR2 is LQKENI in the germline V gene. V was pared by 6 bases and J by 3 bases, with 12 bases between. The CDR3 loop spans 13 amino acids. CDR3 residues: CASSFGQGYEQYF. The CDR3 bases are TGTGCCAGCTCGTTCGGGCAGGGCTACGAGCAGTACTTC.

V and J are TRBV5-1 and TRBJ2-3; tentatively, D is TRBD1 (5 bases). Trimming left V 2 bases short and J 0 bases short, with 7 bases between. This CDR3 spans 14 amino acids. From germline, CDR1 is SGHRS and CDR2 YFSETQ. CDR3 loop: CASSFDRSTDTQYF. The CDR3 region has the DNA TGCGCCAGCAGCTTCGACAGAAGCACAGATACGCAGTATTTT.

This clonotype was seen once. The CDR3 reads CASSELGDGEETQYF. In DNA form, the CDR3 reads TGTGCCAGCAGTGAATTGGGGGACGGTGAGGAGACCCAGTACTTC. This chain connects TRBV25-1 to TRBJ2-5; D may be TRBD1 or TRBD2 (5 bases each). The CDR3 totals 15 residues. Trimming pared 1 base from V and 5 bases from J, leaving 14 bases between. The V gene's germline CDR1 is MGHDK and CDR2 SYGVNS.

This chain connects TRBV6-2 or TRBV6-3 to TRBJ2-2; D is unclear. This CDR3 contains 13 residues. The V end lost 5 bases, the J end lost 6 bases, and 10 bases lay between the germline ends. The germline V gene has CDR1 MNHEY and CDR2 SVGEGT. CDR3 nucleotides: TGTGCCAGCAGTCACAGTTTTTCCGGGGAGCTGTTTTTT. Translated: CASSHSFSGELFF.

This clonotype was counted ten times or more. The chain couples TRBV7-8 to TRBJ2-1, with D uncertain. Trimming left V 4 bases short and J 6 bases short, with 19 bases between. The CDR3 consists of 16 residues. CDR1 and CDR2 from the germline V gene are SGHVS and FQNEAQ. CDR3 amino acids: CASSSRVGLGFNEQFF. The CDR3 DNA reads as TGTGCCAGCAGCTCTCGAGTCGGCCTCGGTTTCAATGAGCAGTTCTTC. Combining the CDR3 with reference TRBV7-8 and TRBJ2-1 gives the whole variable domain GAGVSQSPRYKVAKRGQDVALRCDPISGHVSLFWYQQALGQGPEFLTYFQNEAQLDKSGLPSDRFFAERPEGSVSTLKIQRTQQEDSAVYLCASSSRVGLGFNEQFFGPGTRLTVL.

The J gene is TRBJ1-6, the V gene TRBV20-1, with a weak D call TRBD1 (5 bases). Trimming removed 6 bases from V and 3 bases from J, with 9 bases in between. This CDR3 has 13 amino acids. Germline V gene lookup returns CDR1 DFQATT and CDR2 SNEGSKA (reference sequence). DNA of the CDR3: TGCAGTGCACAGGAGATCTATAATTCACCCCTCCACTTT. Translating it yields CSAQEIYNSPLHF.

The table lists this clonotype with a few counts. The chain carries TRBV5-1 and TRBJ2-3; possibly TRBD1 for D (6 bases). This CDR3 has 16 residues. The V end was cut by 7 bases, the J end by 4 bases, with 22 bases between. Germline lookup yields CDR1 SGHRS and CDR2 YFSETQ. CDR3 nucleotides: TGCGCCAGCGCCGTCGATGGACAGAGCAAAGCAGATACGCAGTATTTT. Protein: CASAVDGQSKADTQYF.

The sample holds a few counts of this clonotype. The V gene is TRBV29-1, the J gene TRBJ2-2; TRBD1 or TRBD2 may be the D gene (6 bases each). Between the trimmed V and J ends, which lost 4 bases and 6 bases, there was a span of 18 bases. Germline assignment: CDR1 SQVTM and CDR2 ANQGSEA. The CDR3 loop spans 15 amino acids. The CDR3 nucleotides are TGCAGCGTTGGTCTTAGGGGGGCCCGGTCCGGGGAGCTGTTTTTT. Translating gives CSVGLRGARSGELFF.

This clonotype was picked up a small number of times. The J gene is TRBJ1-5, the V gene TRBV18, with 7 nucleotides matching TRBD1. This CDR3 region has 15 residues. Germline V CDR1 and CDR2: KGHSH, LQKENI. V lost 4 bases to trimming and J lost 3 bases; unmatched junction nucleotides: 6. The CDR3 spells CASSQGARDNQPQHF. Here the CDR3 DNA reads TGTGCCAGCTCACAGGGGGCGCGAGACAATCAGCCCCAGCATTTT.

This clonotype was observed a handful of times. The genes are TRBV7-9 and TRBJ2-3; 8 bases fit TRBD2. The CDR3 covers 16 residues. V shed 2 bases, J shed 3 bases, and the junction held 7 bases outside the gene matches. Germline V CDR1 and CDR2: SEHNR, FQNEAQ (reference sequence). CDR3 in DNA: TGTGCCAGCAGCTTAACAACTAGCGGTTATACAGATACGCAGTATTTT. It is translated as CASSLTTSGYTDTQYF.

V usage is TRBV7-2 and J usage is TRBJ2-7, with D tentatively TRBD2 (5 bases). Between the trimmed V and J ends, which lost 5 bases and 0 bases, there was a span of 11 bases. The CDR3 contains 14 residues. CDR1 SGHTA and CDR2 FQGNSA come from the germline V gene. In DNA, the CDR3 is TGTGCCAGCAGCCGAGGGTTTAGCTCCTACGAGCAGTACGTC. This codes for CASSRGFSSYEQYV.

This sequence joins TRBV12-3 or TRBV12-4 and TRBJ1-1; possible D gene TRBD1, 6 bases. Trimming took off 5 bases at V and 4 bases at J, with 8 bases between the two ends. This CDR3 is built from 12 residues. CDR3 sequence (DNA): TGTGCCAGCAGTACAGGGTCCACTGAAGCTTTCTTT. This sequence encodes CASSTGSTEAFF.

Only a few counts were recorded for this clonotype. V gene TRBV2 combines with J gene TRBJ1-2, with 8 bases that match TRBD1. Looked up from germline, CDR1 is SNHLY and CDR2 is FYNNEI. After removal of 6 bases from V and 6 bases from J, the junction contained 6 bases not matched to a gene. The CDR3 covers 13 residues. In nucleotides, the CDR3 is TGTGCCAGCAGGGGACAGGCTCGAGATGGCTACACCTTC. Translated, it gives CASRGQARDGYTF. Based on the CDR3 plus reference TRBV2 and TRBJ1-2, the full variable domain is EPEVTQTPSHQVTQMGQEVILRCVPISNHLYFYWYRQILGQKVEFLVSFYNNEISEKSEIFDDQFSVERPDGSNFTLKIRSTKLEDSAMYFCASRGQARDGYTFGSGTRLTVV.

This clonotype occurred many times. The J gene is TRBJ2-3, the V gene TRBV20-1; D gene uncertain. V lost 0 bases and J 2 bases, leaving 6 bases between the germline ends. In germline, CDR1 is DFQATT, CDR2 SNEGSKA (reference sequence). This CDR3 is built from 13 residues. The CDR3 reads CSARDRNTDTQYF. CDR3 sequence (DNA): TGCAGTGCTAGAGACAGAAACACAGATACGCAGTATTTT.

The J gene is TRBJ1-2, the V gene TRBV29-1; D is possibly TRBD1 (6 bases). V was shortened by 4 bases and J by 8 bases, with 14 bases between the two germline ends. Looked up from germline, CDR1 is SQVTM and CDR2 is ANQGSEA. The CDR3 has 12 residues. The CDR3 here is CSVAGGAEGYTF. The CDR3 DNA reads TGCAGCGTTGCGGGGGGCGCCGAGGGCTACACCTTC. Using reference TRBV29-1 and TRBJ1-2 for the parts outside the CDR3, the full variable domain is SAVISQKPSRDICQRGTSLTIQCQVDSQVTMMFWYRQQPGQSLTLIATANQGSEATYESGFVIDKFPISRPNLTFSTLTVSNMSPEDSSIYLCSVAGGAEGYTFGSGTRLTVV.

This clonotype came up a few times. This chain joins TRBV10-3 and TRBJ1-1; no definite D call. This CDR3 contains 15 residues. Germline-derived CDR1 and CDR2 are ENHRY and SYGVKD. V lost 1 base and J lost 1, with 10 bases in between. The DNA of the CDR3 is TGTGCCATCAGTGAGTTCCATAAGGGGAACACTGAAGCTTTCTTT. This gives the protein CAISEFHKGNTEAFF.

This clonotype was found a few times. J is TRBJ1-1 and V is TRBV12-3 or TRBV12-4; D is undetermined. This CDR3 has 12 residues. V was shortened by 3 bases and J by 7 bases, with 9 bases between the two germline ends. Here the CDR3 DNA reads TGTGCCAGCAGTTTCTATGGCCTTGAAGCTTTCTTT. Its protein product is CASSFYGLEAFF.

This rearrangement joins TRBV7-8 to TRBJ2-1; TRBD1 or TRBD2 may be the D gene (5 bases each). The CDR3 runs 16 residues. Germline CDR1 is SGHVS and CDR2 is FQNEAQ. V lost 5 bases and J 4 bases, leaving 18 bases between the germline ends. The chain's CDR3 is CASSNGAWLGYNEQFF. The CDR3, as DNA: TGTGCCAGCAGCAACGGGGCCTGGCTGGGGTACAATGAGCAGTTCTTC.

This clonotype was recorded a few times. The chain recombines TRBV11-3 with TRBJ1-1; D gene ambiguous. The CDR3 totals 14 residues. Looked up from germline, CDR1 is SGHNT and CDR2 is YENEEA. The V and J ends lost 2 bases and 2 bases respectively, with 9 bases between them. The CDR3 sequence is CASSLKFRNTEAFF. Here the CDR3 DNA reads TGTGCCAGCAGCTTAAAATTTCGAAACACTGAAGCTTTCTTT.

This clonotype has ten or more counts. The chain uses TRBV7-9 and TRBJ2-4; 7 bases match TRBD2. The trim removed 0 bases at V and 8 bases at J, leaving 7 bases unmatched. Per the germline V gene, CDR1 is SEHNR and CDR2 is FQNEAQ (reference sequence). CDR3 length: 15 amino acids. CDR3 amino acids: CASSLAETSADIQYF. The CDR3 DNA sequence: TGTGCCAGCAGCTTAGCAGAAACTAGCGCAGACATTCAGTACTTC.